This T cell receptor (beta chain) came from a study of OX40 agonist ivuxolimab in advanced cancers. The wider study: The dose-escalation group included hepatocellular carcinoma, melanoma, renal cell carcinoma and head and neck cancer. Three partial responders included one hepatocellular carcinoma patient and two cutaneous melanoma patients. Overall study findings and caveats: Some nonresponders likewise displayed low normalized T-cell clonal expansion. The antigens recognized by the expanded peripheral T cells, that is their antigen specificity, were not determined.

This CDR3 comprises 13 residues. Germline CDR1 reads SQVTM; CDR2 reads ANQGSEA. V lost 4 bases and J 3 bases, leaving 10 bases between the germline ends. Concerning this clone: Antigen unknown.

Only in-frame clones appear in the TCRdb table, and some are missing; sequencing was by immunoSEQ multiplex PCR. The data contain approximately 77,000 clones, 90% of them singletons. The chain employs TRBV29-1 and TRBJ1-5; D might be TRBD1 (5 bases). The sequence was obtained from an adult with an advanced solid tumor such as melanoma, head and neck, liver or kidney cancer. The sample consisted of CD4+ or CD8+ T cells sorted from blood, taken in a trial of the OX40 agonist ivuxolimab. This CDR3 is CSVGGDFNQPQHF. The CDR3 DNA follows: TGCAGCGTTGGAGGGGATTTCAATCAGCCCCAGCATTTT.